These T cell receptor beta chains were read from a single sample in a study of metastatic and nonmetastatic thyroid tumors. TCRdb re-called clones via MiXCR from the PCR reads. This sample has roughly 21,000 clones, with around 28% found just once. The sequenced material came from blood. These receptors all come from a female donor with papillary thyroid cancer or a benign thyroid nodule (not recorded which). Some clones in this sample may be carry-over from other donors' samples. Each CDR3 is given with its conserved first and last residue. D genes are given only for firm matches. Not all rows give a size; the values are once, few, many and, for expanded clones, a class.

V gene,clone size,D gene,J gene,CDR3 protein,CDR3 DNA
TRBV18,NA,NA,TRBJ2-5,CASSPGLLETQYF,TGTGCCAGCTCACCAGGTCTTTTGGAGACCCAGTACTTC
TRBV24-1,many,NA,TRBJ2-5,CATSDATRREETQYF,TGTGCCACCAGTGATGCGACTAGGAGGGAAGAGACCCAGTACTTC
TRBV4-2,many,TRBD2,TRBJ2-5,CASSLATGTSGGKETQYF,TGTGCCAGCAGCCTGGCGACAGGGACTAGCGGGGGGAAAGAGACCCAGTACTTC
TRBV2,NA,NA,TRBJ2-7,CASSEEGFSLYEQYF,TGTGCCAGCAGTGAAGAGGGGTTCTCCCTATACGAGCAGTACTTC
TRBV30,NA,NA,TRBJ2-7,CAWSRVGEQYF,TGTGCCTGGAGTCGAGTGGGCGAGCAGTACTTC
TRBV15,medium-sized,NA,TRBJ1-6,CATSPTPSGTLGHSPLHF,TGTGCCACCAGCCCCACACCTTCCGGGACACTCGGACACTCACCCCTCCACTTT
TRBV20-1,NA,NA,TRBJ2-2,CSAREGTSNTGELFF,TGCAGTGCTAGAGAAGGGACGTCAAACACCGGGGAGCTGTTTTTT
TRBV6-1,NA,NA,TRBJ2-2,CASRGVLQTYTGELFF,TGTGCCAGCAGGGGGGTATTACAGACATACACCGGGGAGCTGTTTTTT
TRBV3-1,NA,NA,TRBJ2-5,CASRPALENQYF,TGTGCCAGCAGGCCTGCCTTAGAGAACCAGTACTTC
TRBV5-1,medium-sized,TRBD1,TRBJ1-2,CASSLIQGAYGYTF,TGCGCCAGCAGCTTGATACAGGGGGCCTATGGCTACACCTTC
TRBV20-1,medium-sized,NA,TRBJ1-2,CSARETSGALWNGYTF,TGCAGTGCTAGAGAGACGTCAGGGGCGCTATGGAATGGCTACACCTTC
TRBV4-1,many,NA,TRBJ2-7,CASSQGVQSSYEQYF,TGCGCCAGCAGCCAAGGCGTCCAAAGCTCCTACGAGCAGTACTTC
TRBV4-1,NA,NA,TRBJ2-7,CASSQEADVGDEQYF,TGCGCCAGCAGCCAAGAGGCGGACGTCGGAGACGAGCAGTACTTC
TRBV28,many,NA,TRBJ2-7,CASSPGYDYEQYF,TGTGCCAGCAGCCCCGGGTACGACTACGAGCAGTACTTC
TRBV6-1,NA,TRBD1,TRBJ2-7,CASSGRGPSSYEQYF,TGTGCCAGCAGCGGCAGGGGGCCCTCCTCCTACGAGCAGTACTTC
TRBV6-1,many,NA,TRBJ2-3,CASQGGGDTDTQYF,TGTGCCAGCCAGGGGGGGGGGGACACAGATACGCAGTATTTT
TRBV20-1,once,NA,TRBJ2-1,CSAPSGGYEQFF,TGCAGTGCTCCTTCTGGGGGCTATGAGCAGTTCTTC
TRBV9,many,TRBD2,TRBJ2-3,CASSVSSGTHTDTQYF,TGTGCCAGCAGCGTGAGTAGCGGGACCCACACAGATACGCAGTATTTT
TRBV20-1,NA,NA,TRBJ1-2,CSLRGQLNYGYTF,TGCAGTCTCCGGGGCCAGCTAAACTATGGCTACACCTTC
TRBV14,many,NA,TRBJ2-5,CASSQGFRETQYF,TGTGCCAGCAGCCAAGGATTCCGGGAGACCCAGTACTTC
TRBV28,many,TRBD1,TRBJ2-5,CASSLSLDRQETQYF,TGTGCCAGCAGTTTAAGTTTGGACAGGCAAGAGACCCAGTACTTC
TRBV12-5,NA,TRBD1,TRBJ1-2,CASGPDRDGYTF,TGTGCTAGTGGTCCGGACAGGGATGGCTACACCTTC
TRBV30,NA,NA,TRBJ1-1,CAWGPYTEAFF,TGTGCCTGGGGCCCCTACACTGAAGCTTTCTTT
TRBV6-2/TRBV6-3,many,TRBD2,TRBJ2-5,CASRTGTSGSSNF,TGTGCCAGCAGAACCGGGACTAGCGGGAGTAGTAACTTC
TRBV5-1,many,TRBD2,TRBJ2-2,CASYISGGPNTGELFF,TGCGCCAGCTACATTAGCGGGGGCCCGAACACCGGGGAGCTGTTTTTT
TRBV10-3,many,NA,TRBJ2-7,CAISESHYEQYF,TGTGCCATCAGTGAGTCTCACTACGAGCAGTACTTC
TRBV6-1,many,NA,TRBJ1-2,CASSQPWTMNYGYTF,TGTGCCAGCAGCCAGCCCTGGACGATGAACTATGGCTACACCTTC
TRBV6-2/TRBV6-3,many,NA,TRBJ2-5,CASETGSETQYF,TGTGCCAGCGAGACGGGGAGTGAGACCCAGTACTTC
TRBV9,NA,NA,TRBJ2-7,CASSSQERSYEQYF,TGTGCCAGCAGCTCCCAGGAGCGGTCCTACGAGCAGTACTTC
TRBV13,many,TRBD1,TRBJ2-2,CASSFTRTGLNTGELFF,TGTGCCAGCAGCTTTACCCGGACAGGTTTGAACACCGGGGAGCTGTTTTTT
TRBV5-1,NA,NA,TRBJ1-1,CASSLRAGFEAFF,TGCGCCAGCAGCTTGAGGGCCGGATTTGAAGCTTTCTTT
TRBV30,many,NA,TRBJ1-1,CAWSAPGPFNEAFF,TGTGCCTGGAGTGCACCCGGACCTTTTAACGAGGCTTTCTTT
TRBV18,once,TRBD1,TRBJ2-3,CASSRDSGAADTQYF,TGTGCCAGCTCGAGGGACAGTGGGGCAGCAGATACGCAGTATTTT
TRBV19,few,NA,TRBJ2-3,CASSIEGSDTQYF,TGTGCCAGTAGTATAGAGGGATCAGATACGCAGTATTTT
TRBV5-6,medium-sized,NA,TRBJ2-5,CASSLDTREQETQYF,TGTGCCAGCAGCTTGGATACCAGGGAGCAAGAGACCCAGTACTTC
TRBV19,many,NA,TRBJ1-6,CASKGFGDSPLHF,TGTGCCTCCAAGGGGTTTGGGGATTCACCCCTCCACTTT
TRBV20-1,medium-sized,TRBD1,TRBJ1-6,CSARASTTGASPLHF,TGCAGTGCTAGAGCGTCCACAACAGGGGCTTCACCCCTCCACTTT
TRBV20-1,NA,TRBD2,TRBJ2-1,CSAVGTSGRISYNEQFF,TGCAGTGCCGTCGGGACTAGCGGGAGGATCTCCTACAATGAGCAGTTCTTC
TRBV7-3,many,NA,TRBJ1-1,CASSLEGVNTEAFF,TGTGCCAGCAGCTTAGAAGGAGTGAACACTGAAGCTTTCTTT
TRBV6-1,NA,TRBD2,TRBJ2-7,CASSPPTSPYEQYF,TGCGCCAGCAGTCCCCCGACTAGCCCCTACGAGCAGTACTTC
TRBV12-3/TRBV12-4,once,TRBD2,TRBJ2-7,CASSFGTSGSPYEQYF,TGTGCCAGCAGTTTTGGGACTAGCGGGAGTCCTTACGAGCAGTACTTC
TRBV20-1,NA,NA,TRBJ2-7,CSARALSEQNF,TGCAGTGCTCGAGCGCTTTCCGAGCAGAACTTC
TRBV18,many,NA,TRBJ1-3,CASSPGPGNTIYF,TGTGCCAGCTCACCTGGCCCTGGAAACACCATATATTTT
TRBV14,medium-sized,NA,TRBJ1-3,CASSQEVGRNTIYF,TGTGCCAGCAGCCAAGAAGTCGGGCGAAACACCATATATTTT
TRBV7-8,once,NA,TRBJ1-2,CASSTRDPSYGYTF,TGTGCCAGCAGCACCCGGGACCCCTCCTATGGCTACACCTTC
TRBV6-1,NA,TRBD1,TRBJ2-7,CASRREDRGTHEQYF,TGTGCCAGCAGAAGGGAGGACAGGGGGACCCACGAGCAGTACTTC
TRBV20-1,many,NA,TRBJ2-6,CSASSKGTGANVLTF,TGCAGTGCTAGCTCTAAGGGAACTGGGGCCAACGTCCTGACTTTC
TRBV5-1,many,TRBD2,TRBJ2-1,CASSPWTSGSHEQFF,TGCGCCAGCAGCCCTTGGACTAGCGGGAGTCATGAGCAGTTCTTC
TRBV5-1,many,NA,TRBJ2-7,CASSLNLYEQYF,TGCGCCAGCAGCTTGAATCTCTACGAGCAGTACTTC
TRBV20-1,NA,TRBD2,TRBJ2-1,CSARDTSGYNEQFF,TGCAGTGCTAGAGACACTAGCGGTTACAATGAGCAGTTCTTC
TRBV19,medium-sized,NA,TRBJ2-7,CASISPGRFPILYEQYF,TGTGCCAGTATCTCACCAGGCCGCTTCCCAATACTCTACGAGCAGTACTTC
TRBV11-2,once,TRBD1,TRBJ1-2,CASSPQGSDPYGYTF,TGTGCCAGCAGCCCACAGGGGTCGGACCCCTATGGCTACACCTTC
TRBV5-1,many,NA,TRBJ1-1,CASIGANTEAFF,TGCGCCAGCATCGGAGCGAACACTGAAGCTTTCTTT
TRBV20-1,NA,NA,TRBJ2-4,CSAPFGNQYIQYF,TGCAGTGCTCCGTTTGGAAACCAATACATTCAGTACTTC
TRBV20-1,medium-sized,NA,TRBJ2-7,CSSDGQRYEQYF,TGCAGTTCCGACGGTCAACGCTACGAGCAGTACTTC
TRBV27,many,NA,TRBJ2-7,CASSPGLISYEQYF,TGTGCCAGCAGTCCGGGTCTAATCTCTTACGAGCAGTACTTC
TRBV28,NA,NA,TRBJ1-5,CASSLGGGKGIQPQHF,TGTGCCAGCAGCTTAGGGGGAGGGAAAGGGATTCAGCCCCAGCATTTT
TRBV7-3,NA,NA,TRBJ2-7,CDSSLYPATSEQNF,TGTGACAGCAGCTTATATCCGGCCACCTCCGAGCAGAACTTC
TRBV13,many,NA,TRBJ2-5,CASSLWGEGAQYF,TGTGCCAGCAGCTTATGGGGCGAAGGGGCCCAGTACTTC
TRBV19,many,NA,TRBJ1-1,CASSTFDGEAFF,TGTGCCAGTAGTACCTTCGACGGTGAAGCTTTCTTT